Following are 24 T cell receptor beta chains from one sample sequenced in a study of T cells in Graves' hyperthyroidism and ophthalmopathy. The investigators amplified TCR beta CDR3 regions from RNA transcripts. TCR CDR3 regions were first amplified by RT-PCR with HTBI primers. TCRdb itself ran the multiplex PCR reads through MiXCR, one entry per CDR3 protein. The table has about 540,000 distinct CDR3 sequences, more than 45% seen once. The sample comprised peripheral blood or thyroid tissue (not recorded which). These receptors were taken from a woman aged 18-29 years with Graves' hyperthyroidism.

This clonotype came up many times. The rearrangement uses TRBV7-2 and TRBJ1-5, with TRBD1 matching 8 bases. There are 15 residues in the CDR3. Germline lookup yields CDR1 SGHTA and CDR2 FQGNSA. V gave up 3 bases and J gave up 3 bases; unmatched junction bases: 4. The CDR3 here is CASSLQGAVNQPQHF. CDR3 DNA: TGTGCCAGCAGCTTGCAGGGGGCGGTCAATCAGCCCCAGCATTTT.

This clonotype has just a few counts. The rearrangement uses TRBV15 and TRBJ2-5, with D unclear. Germline CDR1 and CDR2: LNHNV and YYDKDF (reference sequence). V shed 0 bases and J shed 0 bases, with 11 bases lying between them. This CDR3 spans 16 amino acids. CDR3 loop: CATSREGLMYQETQYF. DNA of the CDR3: TGTGCCACCAGCAGAGAGGGGTTGATGTACCAAGAGACCCAGTACTTC.

V gene TRBV2 combines with J gene TRBJ1-2; D is uncertain. CDR3 length: 14 amino acids. V was pared by 3 bases and J by 2 bases, with 10 bases between. CDR1 SNHLY and CDR2 FYNNEI come from the germline V gene. CDR3 protein: CASSDEAENYGYTF. Written as DNA, the CDR3 is TGTGCCAGCAGTGATGAAGCAGAGAACTATGGCTACACCTTC. The full variable domain, completed using reference TRBV2 and TRBJ1-2, is EPEVTQTPSHQVTQMGQEVILRCVPISNHLYFYWYRQILGQKVEFLVSFYNNEISEKSEIFDDQFSVERPDGSNFTLKIRSTKLEDSAMYFCASSDEAENYGYTFGSGTRLTVV.

This clonotype was detected a few times. V gene TRBV27 combines with J gene TRBJ1-4, with TRBD1 as a possible D gene (5 bases). Trimming pared 5 bases from V and 2 bases from J, leaving 18 bases between. Germline-derived CDR1 and CDR2 are MNHEY and SMNVEV (reference sequence). The CDR3 is 17 amino acids. The DNA of the CDR3 is TGTGCCAGCAGTCCGGTGGACACGGTCAGGACTAATGAAAAACTGTTTTTT. The encoded protein is CASSPVDTVRTNEKLFF.

The rearrangement links TRBV29-1 to TRBJ1-5; TRBD1 agrees at 8 bases. The CDR3 extends over 14 amino acids. With 4 bases clipped from V and 6 bases from J, the junction kept 8 bases outside the gene matches. CDR1 is SQVTM, CDR2 ANQGSEA, per germline. The CDR3 protein is CSVGDLDRAQPQHF. In nucleotides, the CDR3 is TGCAGCGTTGGGGACCTGGACAGGGCTCAGCCCCAGCATTTT.

The chain links TRBV29-1 to TRBJ1-5; 7 nucleotides align to TRBD1. Losses at the gene ends were 3 bases for V and 4 bases for J; bases not matched to a gene: 6. Looked up from germline, CDR1 is SQVTM and CDR2 is ANQGSEA. The CDR3 has 14 residues. The CDR3: CSVDKTGMNQPQHF. CDR3 coding DNA: TGCAGCGTTGATAAGACAGGGATGAATCAGCCCCAGCATTTT.

The chain recombines TRBV2 with TRBJ2-3; D remains unclear. V dropped 8 bases and J dropped 4 bases, with 22 bases sitting between them. Germline V lookup: CDR1 SNHLY, CDR2 FYNNEI. This CDR3 comprises 16 residues. CDR3 protein: CASSFLEDDWADTQYF. Here the CDR3 DNA reads TGTGCCAGCTCCTTCCTCGAGGACGATTGGGCAGATACGCAGTATTTT.

V is TRBV2 and J is TRBJ2-1; no reliable D call. The CDR3 consists of 14 residues. Germline lookup yields CDR1 SNHLY and CDR2 FYNNEI. Trimming left V 3 bases short and J 6 bases short, with 12 bases between. The CDR3 sequence: CASSDFPGSNEQFF. The CDR3, as DNA: TGTGCCAGCAGTGACTTTCCGGGCAGCAATGAGCAGTTCTTC.

This clonotype was counted ten times or more. The chain carries TRBV20-1 and TRBJ1-1, with D unresolved. CDR1 is DFQATT and CDR2 is SNEGSKA in the germline V gene (reference sequence). V lost 5 bases to trimming and J lost 5 bases, with 18 bases between them. This CDR3 comprises 14 residues. The chain's CDR3 is CSALGQALRTEAFF. The CDR3, as DNA: TGCAGTGCTCTTGGGCAGGCCCTGAGAACTGAAGCTTTCTTT.

J is TRBJ1-2 and V is TRBV28; D remains unclear. Germline values: CDR1 MDHEN, CDR2 SYDVKM. Trimming took 3 bases from V and 6 from J, leaving 11 bases between them. The CDR3 is 13 amino acids. In nucleotides, the CDR3 is TGTGCCAGCAGTTTGCAGGCCGGGAATGGCTACACCTTC. This gives the protein CASSLQAGNGYTF.

The chain carries TRBV2 and TRBJ1-5, with no clear D. Germline V gene data show CDR1 as SNHLY and CDR2 as FYNNEI. The CDR3 spans 13 residues. Trimming removed 6 bases at V and 7 bases at J, with 13 bases between. Here the CDR3 reads CASRETGEQPQHF. The DNA of the CDR3 is TGTGCCAGCAGGGAAACGGGTGAACAGCCCCAGCATTTT.

Concerning this clonotype itself: A single base separates this from a much larger clone, so it may be a read error. The chain combines TRBV19 with TRBJ1-4; D unresolved. The germline gives CDR1 LNHDA, CDR2 SQIVND (reference sequence). Trimming took off 3 bases at V and 8 bases at J, with 13 bases between the two ends. The CDR3 has 14 amino acids. This CDR3 is CASSIAAAGEKLFF. The DNA for the CDR3 is TGTGCCAGTAGTATCGCGGCAGCCGGGGAAAAACTGTTTTTT.

Details on this clonotype: The germline gene is not matched at one end of the junction; a read error may be the cause. This chain links TRBV6-5 with TRBJ1-1, with D unclear. The CDR3 sequence is 11 residues long. Per the germline V gene, CDR1 is MNHEY and CDR2 is SVGAGI. The DNA of the CDR3 is TGTGCCAGTAACCGGGGAACTGAAGCTCTCTTT. It encodes CASNRGTEALF.

There are many counts of this clonotype. The chain couples TRBV6-2 or TRBV6-3 to TRBJ1-1, with D unresolved. The V end was cut by 5 bases, the J end by 1 base, with 8 bases between. The CDR3 has 13 amino acids. The germline V gene encodes CDR1 MNHEY and CDR2 SVGEGT. The CDR3 region has the DNA TGTGCCAGCAGTACTGAACCGAACACTGAAGCTTTCTTT. Translated: CASSTEPNTEAFF.

This clonotype was recorded only once. Just one base apart from a much larger clone, this may be a read error. The CDR3 sequence is CAISGSVQGPSTDTQYF. The CDR3 DNA sequence: TGTGCCATCAGTGGGTCGGTTCAGGGACCCAGCACAGATACGCAGTATTTT. This chain uses TRBV10-3 with TRBJ2-3; TRBD1 or TRBD2 may be the D gene (5 bases each). CDR3 length equals 17 residues. V was trimmed by 4 bases and J by 0 bases, leaving 17 bases between them. CDR1 and CDR2 (germline): ENHRY, SYGVKD.

This clonotype was observed a few times. The chain is built from TRBV3-1 and TRBJ2-3; D possibly corresponds to TRBD2 (6 bases). The germline gives CDR1 LGHDT, CDR2 YNNKEL (reference sequence). Trimming took 0 bases from V and 6 from J, leaving 13 bases between them. The CDR3 contains 15 residues. The CDR3 loop is CASSQEGGSWDTQYF. The CDR3 DNA reads as TGTGCCAGCAGCCAAGAGGGGGGATCTTGGGATACGCAGTATTTT.

The rearrangement uses TRBV29-1 and TRBJ1-2; no firm D call. The CDR3 totals 10 residues. Germline CDR1 SQVTM, CDR2 ANQGSEA. V was cut by 4 bases and J by 8 bases, with 8 bases left in between. This CDR3 reads CSVAGTGYTF. CDR3 in DNA: TGCAGCGTTGCTGGAACCGGCTACACCTTC. Using reference TRBV29-1 and TRBJ1-2 for the parts outside the CDR3, the full variable domain is SAVISQKPSRDICQRGTSLTIQCQVDSQVTMMFWYRQQPGQSLTLIATANQGSEATYESGFVIDKFPISRPNLTFSTLTVSNMSPEDSSIYLCSVAGTGYTFGSGTRLTVV.

As to this clonotype: The junction and the germline gene differ at one end; a read error may be behind it. The genes are TRBV7-6 and TRBJ2-7, with D perhaps being TRBD1 or TRBD2 (5 bases each). The CDR3 is 13 residues long. CDR1 is SGHVS, CDR2 FNYEAQ, per germline. The DNA for the CDR3 is TGTGCCAGCAGCTTAGCGTGGGGACCCCCTCTGGTCTTC. Protein product: CASSLAWGPPLVF.

This clonotype was seen many times. Its ends do not fully match the called genes, so a read error is possible. The V and J genes are TRBV4-1 and TRBJ2-5; 7 bases are a match to TRBD2. Germline assignment: CDR1 MGHRA and CDR2 YSYEKL. The CDR3 sequence is 15 residues long. The CDR3 DNA sequence: TGCGCCAGCGGGACTCCGGGAGGCAACCAAGAGGCCCAGTACTTC. This sequence encodes CASGTPGGNQEAQYF.

This chain links TRBV20-1 with TRBJ1-4; D ambiguous. The V gene lost 0 bases and the J gene lost 5 bases, with 1 base spanning the gap. CDR3 size: 11 residues. Germline V gives CDR1 DFQATT, CDR2 SNEGSKA (reference sequence). The CDR3 reads CSARDNEKLFF. In DNA form, the CDR3 reads TGCAGTGCTAGAGACAATGAAAAACTGTTTTTT.

V gene TRBV10-3 combines with J gene TRBJ2-2, with 7 bases lining up with TRBD1. CDR1 and CDR2 (germline): ENHRY, SYGVKD. The CDR3 consists of 14 residues. Unmatched junction bases numbered 4, after V lost 6 bases and J lost 3 bases. CDR3 loop: CAISEGQYTGELFF. The CDR3 nucleotides are TGTGCCATCAGCGAGGGACAGTACACCGGGGAGCTGTTTTTT.

The chain carries TRBV18 and TRBJ1-1; D gene ambiguous. The V and J ends lost 1 base and 3 bases respectively, with 6 bases between them. Germline assignment: CDR1 KGHSH and CDR2 LQKENI. CDR3 size: 13 residues. DNA for the CDR3: TGTGCCAGCTCACCACTTTCGGACACTGAAGCTTTCTTT. Translating gives CASSPLSDTEAFF.

The chain combines TRBV29-1 with TRBJ2-7; 7 bases fit TRBD1. Germline lookup yields CDR1 SQVTM and CDR2 ANQGSEA. The ends lost 7 bases at V and 4 bases at J; junction bases unmatched: 7. The CDR3 contains 12 residues. CDR3 region: CSAGQAFYEQYF. CDR3 sequence (DNA): TGCAGCGCAGGACAGGCCTTTTACGAGCAGTACTTC.

This clonotype was detected ten times or more. In DNA form, the CDR3 reads TGTGCCAGCAGTCCACGTCTCGGGATCTACGAGCAGTACTTC. Protein: CASSPRLGIYEQYF. The rearrangement joins TRBV27 to TRBJ2-7; maybe TRBD2 (5 bases). The CDR3 sequence is 14 residues long. Germline CDR1 MNHEY, CDR2 SMNVEV (reference sequence). Trimming pared 5 bases from V and 3 bases from J, leaving 14 bases between.